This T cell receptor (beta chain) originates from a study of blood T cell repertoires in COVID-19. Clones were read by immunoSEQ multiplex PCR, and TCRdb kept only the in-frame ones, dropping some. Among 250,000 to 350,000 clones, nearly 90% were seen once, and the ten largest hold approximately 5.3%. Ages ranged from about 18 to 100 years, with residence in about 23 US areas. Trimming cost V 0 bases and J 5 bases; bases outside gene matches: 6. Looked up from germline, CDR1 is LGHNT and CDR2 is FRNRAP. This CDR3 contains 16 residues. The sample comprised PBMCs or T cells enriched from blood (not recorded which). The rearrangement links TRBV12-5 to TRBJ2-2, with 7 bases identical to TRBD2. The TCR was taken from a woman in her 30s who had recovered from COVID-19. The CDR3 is CASGLVLAQGTGELFF. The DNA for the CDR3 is TGTGCTAGTGGTTTGGTACTAGCGCAGGGTACCGGGGAGCTGTTTTTT. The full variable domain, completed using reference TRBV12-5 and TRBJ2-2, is DARVTQTPRHKVTEMGQEVTMRCQPILGHNTVFWYRQTMMQGLELLAYFRNRAPLDDSGMPKDRFSAEMPDATLATLKIQPSEPRDSAVYFCASGLVLAQGTGELFFGEGSRLTVL.